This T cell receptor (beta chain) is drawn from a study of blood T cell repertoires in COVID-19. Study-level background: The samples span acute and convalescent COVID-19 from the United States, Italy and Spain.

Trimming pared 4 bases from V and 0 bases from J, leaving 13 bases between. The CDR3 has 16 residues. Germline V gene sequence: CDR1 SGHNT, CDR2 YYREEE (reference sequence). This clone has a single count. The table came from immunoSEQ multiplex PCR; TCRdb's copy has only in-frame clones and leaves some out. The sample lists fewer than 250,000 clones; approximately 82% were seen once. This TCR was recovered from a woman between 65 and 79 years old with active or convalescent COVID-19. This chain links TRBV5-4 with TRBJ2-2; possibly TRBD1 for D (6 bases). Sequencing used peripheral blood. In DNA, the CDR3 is TGTGCCAGCAGCCCGAGGACAGAAACGAACACCGGGGAGCTGTTTTTT. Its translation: CASSPRTETNTGELFF.